The 32 T cell receptor beta chains below come from one sample, sequenced in a study of blood T cell repertoires in COVID-19. The repertoire was sequenced with immunoSEQ multiplex PCR; TCRdb's copy has only in-frame clones and lacks some. The sample yields approximately 200,000 clones, over 65% seen once. The sample comprised peripheral blood. Receptors were obtained from a person between 65 and 79 years old with COVID-19, enrolled during active disease.

V usage is TRBV11-2 and J usage is TRBJ2-2; no clear D. CDR3 length: 13 amino acids. Germline-derived CDR1 and CDR2 are SGHAT and FQNNGV. V was pared by 6 bases and J by 5 bases, with 10 bases between. This CDR3 reads CASRSTGTGELFF. CDR3 sequence (DNA): TGTGCCAGCAGGAGCACTGGTACCGGGGAGCTGTTTTTT.

The genes are TRBV6-2 or TRBV6-3 and TRBJ1-2, with D hard to call. Germline V gene data show CDR1 as MNHEY and CDR2 as SVGEGT. V lost 1 base to trimming and J lost 1 base, with 4 bases between them. The CDR3 length is 13 residues. The CDR3 is CASSYFGNYGYTF. CDR3 nucleotides: TGTGCCAGCAGTTACTTCGGTAACTATGGCTACACCTTC.

This chain links TRBV7-9 with TRBJ2-7; 9 positions agree with TRBD2. Losses at the gene ends were 1 base for V and 0 bases for J; bases not matched to a gene: 1. Germline CDR1 is SEHNR and CDR2 is FQNEAQ (reference sequence). CDR3 length equals 15 residues. This CDR3 is CASSLGAGGSYEQYF. For the CDR3, the DNA is TGTGCCAGCAGCTTAGGAGCGGGAGGCTCCTACGAGCAGTACTTC.

The V and J genes are TRBV12-3 or TRBV12-4 and TRBJ1-6; no clear D. Deletions cut 5 bases from V and 13 bases from J, with 15 bases between. CDR3 size: 13 residues. The CDR3 here is CASSMAPGTPLHF. CDR3 DNA: TGTGCCAGCAGTATGGCACCAGGTACGCCCCTCCACTTT.

This chain connects TRBV14 to TRBJ2-3; D unresolved. Germline V lookup: CDR1 SGHDN, CDR2 FVKESK. The CDR3 length is 12 residues. Between the trimmed V and J ends, which lost 2 bases and 6 bases, there was a span of 6 bases. The CDR3 protein is CASSQRADTQYF. The CDR3 DNA is TGTGCCAGCAGCCAACGCGCGGATACGCAGTATTTT. The variable domain in full, completed from reference TRBV14 and TRBJ2-3, reads EAGVTQFPSHSVIEKGQTVTLRCDPISGHDNLYWYRRVMGKEIKFLLHFVKESKQDESGMPNNRFLAERTGGTYSTLKVQPAELEDSGVYFCASSQRADTQYFGPGTRLTVL.

The J gene is TRBJ1-5, the V gene TRBV2; no clear D gene. The CDR3 consists of 12 residues. Germline CDR1 SNHLY, CDR2 FYNNEI. V shed 7 bases and J shed 4 bases, with 8 bases lying between them. The CDR3 sequence: CASMYQNQPQHF. The CDR3 coding sequence is TGTGCCAGCATGTATCAGAATCAGCCCCAGCATTTT.

The rearrangement joins TRBV19 to TRBJ2-1, with 9 bases lining up with TRBD2. This CDR3 has 17 amino acids. The V segment lost 7 bases and the J segment 1 base; nucleotides outside the gene matches: 11. The germline CDR1 and CDR2 sequences are LNHDA and SQIVND (reference sequence). CDR3 DNA: TGTGCCAGTACCCGAATGCGCACTAGCGGGTCCTACAATGAGCAGTTCTTC. Protein sequence: CASTRMRTSGSYNEQFF.

This chain links TRBV10-3 with TRBJ1-6; no clear D. Trimming left V 0 bases short and J 8 bases short, with 8 bases between. This CDR3 is built from 14 residues. Per the germline V gene, CDR1 is ENHRY and CDR2 is SYGVKD. The CDR3 is CAISESTEYSPLHF. The CDR3 DNA sequence: TGTGCCATCAGTGAGTCGACTGAGTATTCACCCCTCCACTTT.

CDR3 residues: CAWSVRGTAGGKQYF. The CDR3 DNA follows: TGTGCCTGGAGTGTACGCGGGACAGCGGGAGGGAAGCAGTACTTC. This sequence joins TRBV30 and TRBJ2-5; 10 bases are shared with TRBD2. CDR1 and CDR2 (germline): GTSNPN, SVGIG (reference sequence). V shed 0 bases and J 11 bases; nucleotides not matched to a gene: 12. The CDR3 is made up of 15 amino acids.

This clone showed up just once. The chain carries TRBV6-6 and TRBJ1-6, with D perhaps TRBD1 (6 bases). The CDR3 spans 15 residues. Germline assignment: CDR1 MNHNY and CDR2 SVGAGI (reference sequence). V was shortened by 6 bases and J by 9 bases, with 18 bases between the two germline ends. The CDR3 region is CASRDIGGAGSPLHF. The CDR3, as DNA: TGTGCCAGCAGAGATATTGGGGGGGCGGGTTCACCCCTCCACTTT.

The CDR3 sequence is CASSLDEGAGVFEQYF. The DNA for the CDR3 is TGTGCCAGCAGCTTAGACGAGGGGGCAGGGGTATTCGAGCAGTACTTC. The chain joins TRBV7-2 to TRBJ2-7; TRBD1 matches at 7 bases. The germline V gene has CDR1 SGHTA and CDR2 FQGNSA. The CDR3 contains 16 residues. V trimming: 1 base; J trimming: 6 bases; junction bases outside the gene matches: 12.

The J gene is TRBJ1-5, the V gene TRBV28; D is unclear. The germline CDR1 and CDR2 sequences are MDHEN and SYDVKM. V was trimmed by 5 bases and J by 6 bases, leaving 14 bases between them. CDR3 length equals 14 residues. The chain's CDR3 is CASSVGFAGQPQHF. CDR3 nucleotide sequence: TGTGCCAGCAGTGTCGGGTTCGCGGGTCAGCCCCAGCATTTT.

The V call is TRBV4-1, the J call TRBJ2-7; no clear D. V was clipped by 3 bases and J by 4 bases, with 19 bases between them. The V gene's germline CDR1 is MGHRA and CDR2 YSYEKL. This CDR3 has 16 amino acids. This CDR3 reads CASSQATEYPAYEQYF. The CDR3 DNA follows: TGCGCCAGCAGCCAGGCTACAGAGTACCCCGCGTACGAGCAGTACTTC.

The rearrangement uses TRBV6-5 and TRBJ1-2; 8 nucleotides line up with TRBD1. The length of the CDR3 is 12 residues. Germline CDR1 and CDR2: MNHEY and SVGAGI. The V and J ends lost 7 bases and 9 bases, in that order; junction bases with no gene match: 7. The CDR3 is CASTTGVESYTF. Written as DNA, the CDR3 is TGTGCCAGCACGACAGGGGTAGAAAGCTACACCTTC.

The J gene is TRBJ2-5, the V gene TRBV7-6; no firm D call. The V gene's germline CDR1 is SGHVS and CDR2 FNYEAQ. The CDR3 runs to 12 residues. V lost 5 bases to trimming and J lost 4 bases, with 8 bases between them. CDR3 sequence reads: CASSLNPETQYF. Written as DNA, the CDR3 is TGTGCCAGCAGCCTAAACCCAGAGACCCAGTACTTC.

The V call is TRBV9, the J call TRBJ2-1; perhaps TRBD2 as D (6 bases). The CDR3 covers 15 residues. V was shortened by 3 bases and J by 4 bases, with 14 bases between the two germline ends. Germline values: CDR1 SGDLS, CDR2 YYNGEE. CDR3 in DNA: TGTGCCAGCAGCGAGGGCTGGGACTTTTACAATGAGCAGTTCTTC. This sequence encodes CASSEGWDFYNEQFF.

This CDR3 reads CASSLVGGDYNEQFF. As DNA, the CDR3 is TGTGCCAGCAGCTTAGTAGGGGGGGACTACAATGAGCAGTTCTTC. The V and J genes are TRBV5-4 and TRBJ2-1, with D possibly being TRBD2 (7 bases). Trimming pared 2 bases from V and 3 bases from J, leaving 12 bases between. The CDR3 is 15 amino acids. Germline CDR1 SGHNT, CDR2 YYREEE (reference sequence).

This chain connects TRBV4-3 to TRBJ2-7; TRBD2 might be the D (6 bases). The length of the CDR3 is 20 residues. Germline V gene sequence: CDR1 LGHNA, CDR2 YSLEER. V gave up 1 base and J gave up 2 bases, with 27 bases separating them. The DNA for the CDR3 is TGCGCCAGCAGCCAAGGTGGGCCTTCGGGACTCCCCCTTCCCCCCTACGAGCAGTACTTC. Translated, it gives CASSQGGPSGLPLPPYEQYF.

The gene calls are TRBV5-4 and TRBJ2-7; 8 bases agree with TRBD1. The CDR3 sequence is 13 residues long. The junction had 5 bases not matched to a gene; V was cut back by 3 bases and J by 6 bases. CDR1 and CDR2 from the germline V gene are SGHNT and YYREEE (reference sequence). CDR3 bases: TGTGCCAGCAGCTCAGGACAGGGACGCGAGCAGTACTTC. Protein product: CASSSGQGREQYF.

The rearrangement joins TRBV7-8 to TRBJ2-7, with 13 bases fitting TRBD2. Germline V lookup: CDR1 SGHVS, CDR2 FQNEAQ. With 3 bases clipped from V and 3 bases from J, the junction kept 5 bases outside the gene matches. This CDR3 is 16 amino acids long. The CDR3 is CASSLALAGGYYEQYF. As DNA, the CDR3 is TGTGCCAGCAGCTTGGCACTAGCGGGAGGGTACTACGAGCAGTACTTC.

This chain links TRBV4-3 with TRBJ1-3; D unclear. Germline values: CDR1 LGHNA, CDR2 YSLEER. Trimming took off 1 base at V and 4 bases at J, with 8 bases between the two ends. The CDR3 length is 14 residues. This chain's CDR3 is CASSQGSEGNTIYF. The CDR3 coding sequence is TGCGCCAGCAGCCAAGGTAGTGAAGGAAACACCATATATTTT.

The chain has TRBV5-6 and TRBJ1-3, with 10 positions matching TRBD1. V was clipped by 5 bases and J by 2 bases; unmatched bases: 4. In germline, CDR1 is SGHDT, CDR2 YYEEEE. The length of the CDR3 is 15 residues. For the CDR3, the DNA is TGTGCCAGCAGGCGACAGGGGGCGGCTGGAAACACCATATATTTT. Its translation: CASRRQGAAGNTIYF.

This chain connects TRBV7-8 to TRBJ2-1, with TRBD1 matching over 8 bases. Trimming took 5 bases from V and 0 from J; bases not matched to a gene: 9. Germline V gene data show CDR1 as SGHVS and CDR2 as FQNEAQ. CDR3 length: 17 amino acids. CDR3 in DNA: TGTGCCAGCAGCCGAACCGACAGGGGACGCTCCTACAATGAGCAGTTCTTC. Amino acids: CASSRTDRGRSYNEQFF.

The chain uses TRBV6-5 and TRBJ1-3; 8 bases align to TRBD1. The germline gives CDR1 MNHEY, CDR2 SVGAGI. Trimming cost V 8 bases and J 3 bases; bases outside gene matches: 6. This CDR3 contains 14 residues. CDR3 nucleotides: TGTGCCAGCGGTCAGGGGGCGGATGGAAACACCATATATTTT. Translating it yields CASGQGADGNTIYF.

The rearrangement links TRBV29-1 to TRBJ1-2, with 7 positions matching TRBD1. V gave up 0 bases and J gave up 6 bases; unmatched junction bases: 7. Germline assignment: CDR1 SQVTM and CDR2 ANQGSEA. The CDR3 length is 14 residues. CDR3 region: CSVEEPGQRDGYTF. The CDR3 DNA follows: TGCAGCGTTGAAGAACCGGGACAGAGGGATGGCTACACCTTC.

This chain joins TRBV3-1 (or the pseudogene TRBV3-2) and TRBJ1-1; D might be TRBD1 (6 bases). Germline CDR1 LGHDT, CDR2 YNNKEL (reference sequence). V shed 1 base and J shed 1 base, with 10 bases lying between them. This CDR3 has 15 amino acids. The DNA for the CDR3 is TGTGCCAGCAGCCAAGGGCGAGGGGGGAACACTGAAGCTTTCTTT. It specifies CASSQGRGGNTEAFF.

This sequence joins TRBV7-8 and TRBJ2-1, with 7 nucleotides matching TRBD1. J gave up 9 bases and V 4 bases, and 12 bases lay outside the gene matches. Looked up from germline, CDR1 is SGHVS and CDR2 is FQNEAQ. This CDR3 is built from 15 residues. DNA of the CDR3: TGTGCCAGCAGCTCCCACAGGGGTTTACAAAGTGAGCAGTTCTTC. Translated: CASSSHRGLQSEQFF.

The chain employs TRBV23-1 and TRBJ1-4; D is undetermined. TRBV23-1 is known as an ORF, though its function is uncertain. Trimming took off 6 bases at V and 8 bases at J, with 19 bases between the two ends. The length of the CDR3 is 15 residues. CDR3: CASRLAAGGKEKLFF. The CDR3 DNA is TGCGCCAGCAGACTGGCGGCGGGAGGAAAGGAAAAACTGTTTTTT.

The rearrangement joins TRBV6-6 to TRBJ2-1; TRBD2 might be the D (5 bases). CDR3 length equals 13 residues. The V end lost 2 bases, the J end lost 7 bases, and 9 bases lay between the germline ends. Per the germline V gene, CDR1 is MNHNY and CDR2 is SVGAGI (reference sequence). The chain's CDR3 is CASSYVRGNEQFF. The CDR3 DNA sequence: TGTGCCAGCAGTTACGTCCGGGGAAATGAGCAGTTCTTC.

The chain carries TRBV5-4 and TRBJ1-6; 12 nucleotides align to TRBD1. V gave up 4 bases and J gave up 10 bases; unmatched junction bases: 9. Germline V CDR1 and CDR2: SGHNT, YYREEE (reference sequence). The CDR3 has 16 amino acids. CDR3 loop: CASSAGQGAIGSPLHF. DNA of the CDR3: TGTGCCAGCAGCGCGGGACAGGGGGCGATTGGATCACCCCTCCACTTT.

The rearrangement joins TRBV20-1 to TRBJ2-6; 11 positions agree with TRBD1. Trimming cost V 3 bases and J 3 bases; bases outside gene matches: 7. Germline CDR1 reads DFQATT; CDR2 reads SNEGSKA (reference sequence). The CDR3 length is 17 residues. The CDR3 sequence is CSASPRTGGGGANVLTF. For the CDR3, the DNA is TGCAGTGCTAGTCCCCGGACAGGGGGCGGTGGGGCCAACGTCCTGACTTTC.

The V and J genes are TRBV6-6 and TRBJ1-4; D is unresolved. Trimming removed 10 bases from V and 4 bases from J, with 4 bases in between. CDR3 size: 10 residues. The germline gives CDR1 MNHNY, CDR2 SVGAGI (reference sequence). CDR3 sequence (DNA): TGTGCCACCGGTAATGAAAAACTGTTTTTT. It translates to CATGNEKLFF.